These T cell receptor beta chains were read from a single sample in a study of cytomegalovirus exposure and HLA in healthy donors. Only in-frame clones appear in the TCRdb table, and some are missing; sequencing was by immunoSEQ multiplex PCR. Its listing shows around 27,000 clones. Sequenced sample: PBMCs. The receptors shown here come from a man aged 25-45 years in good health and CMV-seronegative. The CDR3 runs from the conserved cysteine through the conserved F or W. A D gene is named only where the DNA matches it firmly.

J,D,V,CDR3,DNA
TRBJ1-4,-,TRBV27,CASSLYRGLNEKLFF,TGTGCCAGCAGTTTATATAGGGGACTTAATGAAAAACTGTTTTTT
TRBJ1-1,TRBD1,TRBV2,CASSALGTAHTEAFF,TGTGCCAGCAGTGCTCTAGGGACAGCCCACACTGAAGCTTTCTTT
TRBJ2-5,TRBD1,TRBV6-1,CASSENIRRTGRETQYF,TGTGCCAGCAGTGAAAATATCCGCCGGACAGGGCGGGAGACCCAGTACTTC
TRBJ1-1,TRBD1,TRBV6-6,CASSFPDRGDTEAFF,TGTGCCAGCAGTTTTCCGGACAGGGGGGACACTGAAGCTTTCTTT
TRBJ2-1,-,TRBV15,CATSRLFTGVSYNEQFF,TGTGCCACCAGCAGACTATTCACGGGAGTCTCCTACAATGAGCAGTTCTTC
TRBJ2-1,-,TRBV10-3,CAISPSESYNEQFF,TGTGCCATCAGTCCTAGCGAATCCTACAATGAGCAGTTCTTC
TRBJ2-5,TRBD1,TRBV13,CASSAPEGAGETQYF,TGTGCCAGCAGCGCCCCTGAGGGGGCTGGAGAGACCCAGTACTTC
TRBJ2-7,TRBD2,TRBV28,CASSLSYGGAYEQYF,TGTGCCAGCAGTTTAAGCTACGGGGGGGCCTACGAGCAGTACTTC
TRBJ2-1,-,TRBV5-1,CASSLGFPFSSYNEQFF,TGCGCCAGCAGCTTGGGATTTCCTTTCAGCTCCTACAATGAGCAGTTCTTC
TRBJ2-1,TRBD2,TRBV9,CASSVRYGGAYNEQFF,TGTGCCAGCAGCGTAAGATACGGGGGGGCTTACAATGAGCAGTTCTTC
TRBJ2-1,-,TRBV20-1,CSADTYNEQFF,TGCAGTGCTGACACCTACAATGAGCAGTTCTTC
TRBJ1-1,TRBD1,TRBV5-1,CASSLDPGGTEAFF,TGCGCCAGCAGCTTGGATCCAGGGGGCACTGAAGCTTTCTTT
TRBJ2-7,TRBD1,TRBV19,CASSPSGTGSYEQYF,TGTGCCAGTAGTCCTTCCGGGACAGGGAGCTACGAGCAGTACTTC
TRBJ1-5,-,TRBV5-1,CASSNYQPQHF,TGCGCCAGCAGTAATTATCAGCCCCAGCATTTT
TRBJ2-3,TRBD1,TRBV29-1,CSVDKRDRGDTQYF,TGCAGCGTTGACAAGAGGGACAGGGGAGATACGCAGTATTTT
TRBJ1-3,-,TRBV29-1,CSAVGQLGNTIYF,TGCAGCGCGGTGGGGCAACTTGGAAACACCATATATTTT
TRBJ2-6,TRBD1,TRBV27,CASSWGVGQGASGANVLTF,TGTGCCAGCAGTTGGGGGGTCGGGCAGGGGGCCTCTGGGGCCAACGTCCTGACTTTC
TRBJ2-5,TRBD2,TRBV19,CASSIDLAGGRWRETQYF,TGTGCCAGTAGTATAGATCTAGCGGGGGGGCGTTGGAGAGAGACCCAGTACTTC
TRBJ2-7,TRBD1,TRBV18,CASSPGTGDNLEQYF,TGTGCCAGCTCCCCTGGTACAGGGGATAATCTCGAGCAGTACTTC
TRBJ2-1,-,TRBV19,CASSIEATRGNEQFF,TGTGCCAGTAGTATAGAGGCTACCCGCGGCAATGAGCAGTTCTTC
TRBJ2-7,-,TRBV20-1,CSGGDLGQYF,TGCAGTGGGGGGGATTTAGGGCAGTACTTC
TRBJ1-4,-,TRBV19,CASRAGTLFEKLFF,TGTGCCAGTAGAGCCGGGACACTATTCGAAAAACTGTTTTTT
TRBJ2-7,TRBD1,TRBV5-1,CASSEDRTYEQYF,TGCGCCAGCAGCGAGGACAGGACCTACGAGCAGTACTTC
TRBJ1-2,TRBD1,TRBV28,CASSLLLGTGGGYTF,TGTGCCAGCAGTTTATTGTTGGGGACAGGGGGCGGCTACACCTTC
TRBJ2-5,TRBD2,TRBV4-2,CASSQGATSGGAETQYF,TGTGCCAGCAGCCAAGGAGCGACTAGCGGGGGGGCAGAGACCCAGTACTTC
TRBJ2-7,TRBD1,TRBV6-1,CASNHRGLRYEQYF,TGTGCCAGCAATCACAGGGGGCTGAGGTACGAGCAGTACTTC
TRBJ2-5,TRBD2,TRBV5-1,CASSPPGLAGVETQYF,TGCGCCAGCAGCCCCCCGGGACTAGCGGGAGTGGAGACCCAGTACTTC
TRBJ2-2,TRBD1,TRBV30,CAWSVGPRGLNTGELFF,TGTGCCTGGAGTGTAGGGCCCAGGGGGCTTAACACCGGGGAGCTGTTTTTT